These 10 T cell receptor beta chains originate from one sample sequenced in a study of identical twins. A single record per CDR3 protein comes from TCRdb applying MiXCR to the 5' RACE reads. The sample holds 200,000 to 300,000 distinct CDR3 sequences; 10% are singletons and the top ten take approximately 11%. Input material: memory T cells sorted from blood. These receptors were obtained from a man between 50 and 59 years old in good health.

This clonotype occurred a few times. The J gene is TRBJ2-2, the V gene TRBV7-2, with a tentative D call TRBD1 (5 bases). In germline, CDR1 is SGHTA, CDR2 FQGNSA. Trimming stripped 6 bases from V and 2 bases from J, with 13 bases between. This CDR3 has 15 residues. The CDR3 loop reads CASRMGRANTGELFF. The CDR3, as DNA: TGTGCCAGCAGGATGGGCAGGGCTAACACCGGGGAGCTGTTTTTT.

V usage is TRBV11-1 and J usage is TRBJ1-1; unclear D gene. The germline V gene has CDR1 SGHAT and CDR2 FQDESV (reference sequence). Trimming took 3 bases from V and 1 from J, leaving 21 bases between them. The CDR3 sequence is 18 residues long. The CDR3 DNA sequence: TGTGCCAGCAGCTTGAAACTGGGCAACGGCCCGAGGAACACTGAAGCTTTCTTT. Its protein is CASSLKLGNGPRNTEAFF.

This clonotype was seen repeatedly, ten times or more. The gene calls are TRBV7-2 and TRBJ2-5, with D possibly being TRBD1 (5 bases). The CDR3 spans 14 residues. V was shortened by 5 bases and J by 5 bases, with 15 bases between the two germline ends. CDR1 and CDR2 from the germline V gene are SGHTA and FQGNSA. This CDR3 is CASSPSGAVETQYF. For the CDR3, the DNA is TGTGCCAGCAGCCCATCTGGGGCGGTGGAGACCCAGTACTTC.

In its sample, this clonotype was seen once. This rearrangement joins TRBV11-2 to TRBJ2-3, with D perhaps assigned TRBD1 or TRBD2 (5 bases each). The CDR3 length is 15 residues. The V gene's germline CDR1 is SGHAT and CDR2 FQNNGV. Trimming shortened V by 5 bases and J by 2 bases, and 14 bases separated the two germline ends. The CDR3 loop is CASSLRGAATDTQYF. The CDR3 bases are TGTGCCAGCAGCCTCCGAGGGGCAGCCACAGATACGCAGTATTTT.

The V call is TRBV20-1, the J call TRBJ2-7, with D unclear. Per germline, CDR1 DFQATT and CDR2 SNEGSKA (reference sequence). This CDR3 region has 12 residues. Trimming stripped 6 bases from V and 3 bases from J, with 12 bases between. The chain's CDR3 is CSAPGNSYEQYF. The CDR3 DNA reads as TGCAGTGCCCCGGGTAACAGCTACGAGCAGTACTTC.

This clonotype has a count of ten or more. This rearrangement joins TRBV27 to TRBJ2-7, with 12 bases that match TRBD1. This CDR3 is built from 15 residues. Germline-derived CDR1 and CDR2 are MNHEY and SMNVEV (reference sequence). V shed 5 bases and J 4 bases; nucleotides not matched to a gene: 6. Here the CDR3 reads CASSMGTGGLYEQYF. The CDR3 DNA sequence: TGTGCCAGCAGTATGGGGACAGGGGGCTTGTACGAGCAGTACTTC.

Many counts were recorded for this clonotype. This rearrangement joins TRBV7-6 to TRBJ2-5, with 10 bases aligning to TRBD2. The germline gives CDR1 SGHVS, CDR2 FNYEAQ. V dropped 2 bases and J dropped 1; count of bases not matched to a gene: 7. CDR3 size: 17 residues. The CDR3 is CASSLISGGIFQETQYF. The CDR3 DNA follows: TGTGCCAGCAGCTTAATTAGCGGGGGGATATTCCAAGAGACCCAGTACTTC.

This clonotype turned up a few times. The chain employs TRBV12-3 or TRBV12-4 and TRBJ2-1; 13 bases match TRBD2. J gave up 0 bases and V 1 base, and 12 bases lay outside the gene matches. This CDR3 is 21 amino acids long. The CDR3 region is CASSLDRTSGSNWGSYNEQFF. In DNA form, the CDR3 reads TGTGCCAGCAGTTTAGATAGGACTAGCGGGAGTAATTGGGGCTCCTACAATGAGCAGTTCTTC.

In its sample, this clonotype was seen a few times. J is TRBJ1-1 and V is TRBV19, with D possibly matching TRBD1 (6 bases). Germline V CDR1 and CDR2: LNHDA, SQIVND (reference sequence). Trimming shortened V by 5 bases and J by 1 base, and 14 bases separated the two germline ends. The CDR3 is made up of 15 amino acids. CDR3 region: CASSPQGRGNTEAFF. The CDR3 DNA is TGTGCCAGTAGTCCCCAAGGCAGGGGGAACACTGAAGCTTTCTTT. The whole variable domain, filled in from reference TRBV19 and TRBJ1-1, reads DGGITQSPKYLFRKEGQNVTLSCEQNLNHDAMYWYRQDPGQGLRLIYYSQIVNDFQKGDIAEGYSVSREKKESFPLTVTSAQKNPTAFYLCASSPQGRGNTEAFFGQGTRLTVV.

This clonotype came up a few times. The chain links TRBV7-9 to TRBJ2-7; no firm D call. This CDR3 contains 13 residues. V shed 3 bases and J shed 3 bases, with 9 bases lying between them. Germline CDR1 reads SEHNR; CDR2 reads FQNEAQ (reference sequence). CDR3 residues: CASSFAQNYEQYF. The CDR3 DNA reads TGTGCCAGCAGCTTCGCTCAGAACTACGAGCAGTACTTC.